The table lists the clone carrying this T cell receptor beta chain with a few counts. The sample belongs to a study of T-cell memory formation after mild COVID-19. Study-level information: TCR clustering was largely donor specific.

TCR alpha and TCR beta cDNA libraries with sample barcodes and UMIs came from 5'RACE using constant-segment primers. One entry per CDR3 protein results from TCRdb running MiXCR on the 5' RACE reads. This table has 250,000 to 300,000 distinct CDR3 sequences, about 16% appearing once. The CDR3 contains 16 residues. J lost 2 bases, V lost 7 bases, and 8 bases had no gene match. In germline, CDR1 is SGHRS, CDR2 YFSETQ. The V call is TRBV5-1, the J call TRBJ2-2; 10 bases line up with TRBD2. The sample comprised PBMCs or a T cell subset sorted from them (not recorded which). The sequence derives from a man between 18 and 35 years old who had mild COVID-19 (a few samples of this study predate the infection). Cell type and time point are not known. CDR3 sequence reads: CASQPLAGGNTGELFF. The DNA for the CDR3 is TGCGCCAGCCAGCCATTAGCGGGGGGCAACACCGGGGAGCTGTTTTTT.